Listed below are T cell receptor beta chains from one sample, sequenced in a study of CD4+ T cells in melanoma. Profiling relied on immunoSEQ multiplex PCR, and the TCRdb table lists in-frame clones only, not all of them. The top ten clones hold about a sixth of a sample with roughly 7,000 clones, roughly half of them seen once. The sequencing sample was made of cells from a culture (not recorded whether cultured in vitro). The receptors shown here come from a human donor with melanoma. Both conserved end residues are part of each CDR3. The D gene is left open where the match is weak. Some rows have no size entry. The others give once, few or many, or a class for an expanded clone.

.	.	TRBV2	TRBJ1-1	TGTGCCAGCAGGTTATTGGAAGTGCCAGCTTTCTTT	CASRLLEVPAFF
.	.	TRBV7-9	TRBJ1-3	TGTGCCAGCAGCATTGCGGGGAGAGGTGAAAACACCATATATTTT	CASSIAGRGENTIYF
.	TRBD1	TRBV6-9	TRBJ2-7	TGTGCCACCCCCACACCTGGACAGGGGAGTAGCTACGAGCAGTACTTC	CATPTPGQGSSYEQYF
.	.	TRBV29-1	TRBJ1-2	TGCAGCGTTGAAGAGAGAGAACACCAAACTAACTATGGCTACACCTTC	CSVEEREHQTNYGYTF
once	.	TRBV9	TRBJ2-7	TGTGCCAGCAGCGCTCTATGGCTTACAGCACGAACCTACGAGCAGTACTTC	CASSALWLTARTYEQYF
medium-sized	TRBD1	TRBV11-2	TRBJ2-7	TGTGCCAGCAGCCGCCTGGGACAGCGCGGAGAGCAGTACTTC	CASSRLGQRGEQYF
.	TRBD2	TRBV5-5	TRBJ2-7	TGTGCCAGCAGCTGGGGGACTAGCGGGTACCAGTACTTC	CASSWGTSGYQYF
.	.	TRBV4-1	TRBJ1-1	TGCGCCAGCAGCCAAGATCAGGCAGGGTGGGTGAACACTGAAGCTTTCTTT	CASSQDQAGWVNTEAFF
.	.	TRBV2	TRBJ2-2	TGTGCCAGCAGTGACCAGGGCACCGGGGAGCTGTTTTTT	CASSDQGTGELFF
.	.	TRBV7-8	TRBJ2-5	TGTGCCAGCAGCTTAAAAACCCCCTTTCCGCAAGAGACCCAGTACTTC	CASSLKTPFPQETQYF
.	.	TRBV30	TRBJ1-1	TGTGCCTGGAGCCCATTACAGGGAAACACTGAAGCTTTCTTT	CAWSPLQGNTEAFF
few	.	TRBV10-3	TRBJ1-3	TGTGCCATCAGTGACTTTGCCGGTCACACCATATATTTT	CAISDFAGHTIYF
few	.	TRBV6-1	TRBJ1-4	TGTGCCAGCAGTGAAGGGCCGGACAGAATTAATGAAAAACTGTTTTTT	CASSEGPDRINEKLFF
.	TRBD1	TRBV5-1	TRBJ2-3	TGCGCCAGCAGCTCTCAGGGGGTCGGCACAGATACGCAGTATTTT	CASSSQGVGTDTQYF
.	TRBD1	TRBV5-1	TRBJ1-2	TGCGCCAGCAGCCGCGATTCCCAGGGGACAGGGGGCGGCGGTGGCTACACCTTC	CASSRDSQGTGGGGGYTF
.	.	TRBV6-4	TRBJ1-2	TGTGCCAGCAGTGACTCGATTGGGGCCGGGTATGGCTACACCTTC	CASSDSIGAGYGYTF
.	TRBD1	TRBV2	TRBJ2-4	TGTGCCAGCAGGGACGGGACAGGGGTACGAAACATTCAGTACTTC	CASRDGTGVRNIQYF
.	.	TRBV6-1	TRBJ1-2	TGTGCCAGCAGTGAAGGAGTCGGGGGAGGACGTATCAACTATGGCTACACCTTC	CASSEGVGGGRINYGYTF
.	.	TRBV2	TRBJ1-1	TGTGCCAGCAGTGAAAGTGGAGCTTTCTTT	CASSESGAFF
.	.	TRBV5-1	TRBJ2-4	TGCGCCAGCAGCTTGGGGACAAAATCCGGGATTCAGTACTTC	CASSLGTKSGIQYF
.	.	TRBV4-2	TRBJ2-1	TGTGCCAGCAGCCAAGTCCGGGGAGGCTACAATGAGCAGTTCTTC	CASSQVRGGYNEQFF
few	TRBD2	TRBV4-2	TRBJ2-3	TGTGCCAGCAGCCAGGAAGGCCCCACTAGCGGGATCACAGATACGCAGTATTTT	CASSQEGPTSGITDTQYF
.	TRBD2	TRBV29-1	TRBJ2-1	TGCAGCGCCGGACTAGCTTCCTACAATGAGCAGTTCTTC	CSAGLASYNEQFF
few	.	TRBV6-5	TRBJ1-2	TGTGCCAGCAGTTACTCGAAGCTAAACTATGGCTACACCTTC	CASSYSKLNYGYTF
few	TRBD2	TRBV6-6	TRBJ2-3	TGTGCCAGCAGTGGGACTAGCGGTATCACAGATACGCAGTATTTT	CASSGTSGITDTQYF
.	TRBD2	TRBV5-1	TRBJ2-1	TGCGCCAGCAGCTTGGTTGCTAGCGGATACAATGAGCAGTTCTTC	CASSLVASGYNEQFF
.	.	TRBV7-9	TRBJ2-7	TGTGCCAGCAGCTTAATGGGTGGGCTCCGGAGACCGAATACCTACGAGCAGTACTTC	CASSLMGGLRRPNTYEQYF
.	TRBD1	TRBV4-2	TRBJ2-2	TGTGCCAGCAGCGCCGGACAGGGACCCACCGGGGAGCTGTTTTTT	CASSAGQGPTGELFF
medium-sized	TRBD1	TRBV2	TRBJ2-5	TGTGCCAGCTTAGGGACAGGGTCAACTCTGTACTTC	CASLGTGSTLYF
.	.	TRBV2	TRBJ2-2	TGTGCCAGCAAAAAGACTGACGCTGCCGGGGAGCTGTTTTTT	CASKKTDAAGELFF
.	TRBD1	TRBV6-5	TRBJ2-7	TGTGCCAGCAGTAATCCGGGACAGGGGCTTGTAAAGCAGTACTTC	CASSNPGQGLVKQYF
.	.	TRBV5-5	TRBJ1-1	TGTGCCAGCAGCTGCCGCGGCACTCCTGATGAAGTTGTTGAAGCTTTCTTT	CASSCRGTPDEVVEAFF
.	.	TRBV19	TRBJ1-6	TGTGCCAGTAGTCCCCGACAGGATCTCCCCCTCCACTTT	CASSPRQDLPLHF
.	.	TRBV5-1	TRBJ2-5	TGCGCCAGCAGCTTGGTAGGGCCCCAAGAGACCCAGTACTTC	CASSLVGPQETQYF
.	.	TRBV15	TRBJ1-5	TGTGCCACCAGCAGATTCAGTATAAGGTCGGGCAATCAGCCCCAGCATTTT	CATSRFSIRSGNQPQHF
few	.	TRBV7-9	TRBJ2-7	TGTGCCAGCAGCCATACGGTTTCCTACGAGCAGTACTTC	CASSHTVSYEQYF
.	TRBD2	TRBV30	TRBJ2-1	TGTGCCTGGAGTCTAGCGGGGGGAGGAGAGCAGTTCTTC	CAWSLAGGGEQFF
.	TRBD1	TRBV9	TRBJ1-2	TGTGCCAGCAGCCCTGACAGGGACTATGGCTACACCTTC	CASSPDRDYGYTF
few	.	TRBV10-3	TRBJ1-5	TGTGCCACCGACGGGGAGCGATTTAGCAATCAGCCCCAGCATTTT	CATDGERFSNQPQHF
.	TRBD2	TRBV29-1	TRBJ2-3	TGCAGCGTTGTCAGCGGGACCCCAGATACGCAGTATTTT	CSVVSGTPDTQYF
.	.	TRBV28	TRBJ1-2	TGTGCCAGCAGTCTCCGTCTCTATGGCTACACCTTC	CASSLRLYGYTF
.	TRBD1	TRBV12-5	TRBJ1-6	TGTGCTAGTGGTTTGATAACCGGGACAGGGAAAACACCCCTCCACTTT	CASGLITGTGKTPLHF
.	.	TRBV12-2	TRBJ1-5	TGTGCAAGTCGCTTAAAGGTGGCTCCCAGGGGGCGAGGGGCTCAGCCCCAGCATTTT	CASRLKVAPRGRGAQPQHF